The rows below give T cell receptor beta chains drawn from one sample of a study of graft-versus-host responses after intestinal transplantation. Generated by immunoSEQ multiplex PCR, the TCRdb table keeps only in-frame clones and is missing some. The table lists about 86,000 clones, about 88% of them singletons. These receptors have no identified antigens. The sequences come from unstimulated CD4+ T cells sorted from spleen or lymph node cells, collected before transplant. All receptors come from a human donor who was the organ donor for an intestinal transplant. The CDR3 runs from the conserved cysteine through the conserved F or W. The D gene is left open where the match is weak. Size is omitted from some rows. Given values are once, few, many or a class for expanded clones.

clone_size	cdr3_length	v_call	d_call	j_call	cdr3_aa	cdr3_nt
-	16	TRBV7-2	-	TRBJ2-7	CASSLAGVPSGYEQYF	TGTGCCAGCAGCTTAGCGGGAGTTCCTTCTGGCTACGAGCAGTACTTC
-	13	TRBV7-2	-	TRBJ1-5	CASSFSGGQPQHF	TGTGCCAGCAGCTTCTCCGGGGGTCAGCCCCAGCATTTT
-	14	TRBV19	TRBD1	TRBJ2-3	CASSADRDTDTQYF	TGTGCCAGTAGTGCGGACAGGGATACAGATACGCAGTATTTT
-	14	TRBV2	TRBD1	TRBJ2-3	CASRRQGPTDTQYF	TGTGCCAGCAGGCGACAGGGCCCCACAGATACGCAGTATTTT
-	16	TRBV7-2	-	TRBJ2-3	CASSLGLLAPPDTQYF	TGTGCCAGCAGCTTAGGTCTATTAGCGCCGCCAGATACGCAGTATTTT
once	15	TRBV5-4	-	TRBJ2-5	CASSLVGDRSGTQYF	TGTGCCAGCAGCTTGGTGGGAGATAGGAGTGGGACCCAGTACTTC
-	16	TRBV15	-	TRBJ1-2	CATSRDDQGRYYGYTF	TGTGCCACCAGCAGAGATGATCAGGGGCGATACTATGGCTACACCTTC
-	19	TRBV10-1	TRBD2	TRBJ2-1	CASRDGLAGGPKSGDEQFF	TGCGCCAGCAGGGATGGACTAGCGGGAGGGCCTAAGAGCGGGGATGAGCAGTTCTTC
-	15	TRBV7-3	TRBD1	TRBJ2-7	CASSLTPGQRYEQYF	TGTGCCAGCAGCTTAACGCCGGGACAGCGTTACGAGCAGTACTTC
-	13	TRBV14	-	TRBJ2-7	CASSHAGAFEQYF	TGTGCCAGCAGCCACGCAGGGGCGTTCGAGCAGTACTTC
-	15	TRBV18	-	TRBJ2-3	CASSSGPASTDTQYF	TGTGCCAGCTCGTCGGGTCCCGCTAGCACAGATACGCAGTATTTT
-	15	TRBV7-4	-	TRBJ1-1	CASSLGTRAQREAFF	TGTGCCAGCAGCTTAGGGACGAGGGCCCAACGGGAAGCTTTCTTT
-	13	TRBV27	-	TRBJ2-3	CASSFLGTDTQYF	TGTGCCAGCAGTTTTCTAGGCACAGATACGCAGTATTTT
-	16	TRBV7-2	TRBD2	TRBJ2-3	CASSSTSGRNLGTQYF	TGTGCCAGCAGCTCCACTAGCGGGAGGAACCTCGGTACGCAGTATTTT
once	14	TRBV28	-	TRBJ2-5	CASAEGYILETQYF	TGTGCCAGCGCGGAGGGGTATATCTTGGAGACCCAGTACTTC
-	17	TRBV4-2	TRBD2	TRBJ2-7	CASSQAETSGRTYERYF	TGTGCCAGCAGCCAAGCTGAAACTAGCGGGAGGACCTACGAGCGGTACTTC
-	11	TRBV20-1	-	TRBJ2-7	CSARGGYEQYF	TGCAGTGCAAGGGGGGGCTACGAGCAGTACTTC
-	16	TRBV4-1	TRBD2	TRBJ2-3	CASSQDLSLAGGAQYF	TGCGCCAGCAGCCAAGATCTGTCACTAGCGGGAGGGGCGCAGTATTTT